Presented here are 12 T cell receptor beta chains from one specimen sequenced in a study of tumor-infiltrating lymphocytes in primary liver carcinoma. Constant-region priming of roughly 500 ng total RNA yielded TCR beta cDNA. Construction of TCR beta libraries relied on three successive nested multiplex PCR rounds employing slightly modified ARM-PCR. Rounds one and two of PCR, each of roughly 10 cycles, were primed with TRBV1-TRBV30 forward primers and a C-beta reverse primer. TCRdb fed the multiplex PCR reads into MiXCR, producing one record per CDR3 protein. Here the sample spans 250,000 to 400,000 distinct CDR3 sequences, 65% being singletons. It was unsorted whole blood that yielded blood RNA, and germline DNA was also extracted. Specimen: peripheral blood. The origin of the receptors is a man aged 35 to 55 with primary liver carcinoma and hepatitis B virus infection.

In this sample, this clonotype turned up many times. The chain links TRBV10-3 to TRBJ2-3; D may be TRBD1 (6 bases). Germline assignment: CDR1 ENHRY and CDR2 SYGVKD. V was trimmed by 8 bases and J by 2 bases, leaving 11 bases between them. The CDR3 totals 13 residues. The CDR3 protein is CAIGGGPTDTQYF. CDR3 coding DNA: TGTGCCATCGGGGGCGGACCCACAGATACGCAGTATTTT.

Of note for this clonotype: A read error may account for a junction end that differs from germline. The J gene is TRBJ2-1, the V gene TRBV4-2, with 10 positions matching TRBD2. The CDR3 length is 18 residues. Germline V gene sequence: CDR1 LGHNA, CDR2 YNFKEQ. CDR3 sequence: CASIHFSGRTLSYNEQFF. DNA for the CDR3: TGTGCCAGCATCCACTTTAGCGGGAGGACTCTCTCCTATAATGAGCAGTTCTTC.

Regarding this clonotype: Its ends do not fully match the called genes, so a read error is possible. The chain links TRBV7-9 to TRBJ1-4; 9 nucleotides align to TRBD1. The CDR3 covers 12 residues. Per the germline V gene, CDR1 is SEHNR and CDR2 is FQNEAQ (reference sequence). Here the CDR3 reads CAGSLTGGKLFF. DNA for the CDR3: TGTGCCGGCAGCCTGACAGGGGGGAAACTGTTTTTT.

Comment on this clonotype: The junction does not match germline at one end; this may be a read error. The gene calls are TRBV11-2 and TRBJ2-7, with a tentative D call TRBD1 (5 bases). CDR3 size: 14 residues. CDR1 and CDR2 (germline): SGHAT, FQNNGV. The CDR3 coding sequence is TGTACCAGCAGATTAGTTCAGGGTCCCTACGAGCAGTACTTC. As protein: CTSRLVQGPYEQYF.

This clonotype was seen at least ten times. This chain joins TRBV6-5 and TRBJ2-7, with D maybe TRBD2 (5 bases). The CDR3 covers 13 residues. V shed 2 bases and J shed 2 bases, with 7 bases lying between them. CDR1 and CDR2 from the germline V gene are MNHEY and SVGAGI. This CDR3 is CASSYGETYEQYF. The CDR3 DNA sequence: TGTGCCAGCAGTTACGGGGAGACCTACGAGCAGTACTTC.

As concerns this clonotype: A much bigger clone sits one base away, suggesting this may be a read error. The V gene is TRBV5-1, the J gene TRBJ1-4, with D maybe TRBD1 (6 bases). This CDR3 has 16 residues. Germline V gene data show CDR1 as SGHRS and CDR2 as YFSETQ. CDR3 protein: CTSSAGGTRTNEKLFF. The CDR3 bases are TGCACCAGCAGCGCGGGAGGGACACGGACAAATGAAAAACTGTTTTTT.

On this clonotype itself: A read error may produce the germline difference seen at one junction end. The rearrangement links TRBV11-3 to TRBJ2-2; perhaps TRBD2 as D (5 bases). The CDR3 runs 14 residues. CDR1 is SGHNT, CDR2 YENEEA, per germline. CDR3 in DNA: TGTGCTAGCAGCTTAAAGGTGAACACCGGGGAGCTGTTGTTT. It encodes CASSLKVNTGELLF.

A single count supports this clonotype. Sequence at one end of the junction differs from germline and may be a read error. V gene TRBV11-1 combines with J gene TRBJ2-3, with D perhaps assigned TRBD1 or TRBD2 (5 bases each). The germline V gene has CDR1 SGHAT and CDR2 FQDESV (reference sequence). CDR3 size: 13 residues. CDR3 nucleotides: TGTACCAGCGGCTTGGGGGATCGAGATACGCAGTATTTT. Amino acid sequence: CTSGLGDRDTQYF. The full variable domain, its missing parts supplied by reference TRBV11-1 and TRBJ2-3, is EAEVAQSPRYKITEKSQAVAFWCDPISGHATLYWYRQILGQGPELLVQFQDESVVDDSQLPKDRFSAERLKGVDSTLKIQPAELGDSAMYLCTSGLGDRDTQYFGPGTRLTVL.

Concerning this clonotype: A read error may account for a junction end that differs from germline. This chain joins TRBV6-1 and TRBJ2-3, with no clear D. The tail of the sequence fits TRBJ1-5 better, so the J call may be wrong. CDR1 and CDR2 (germline): MNHNS, SASEGT. This CDR3 region has 13 residues. The CDR3 spells CASSEARADTQHF. The CDR3 DNA reads as TGTGCCAGTAGTGAAGCGCGGGCAGATACGCAGCATTTT.

This clonotype has ten or more counts. The V call is TRBV12-3 or TRBV12-4, the J call TRBJ1-5, with D unresolved. CDR3 length: 12 residues. The V end was cut by 6 bases, the J end by 5 bases, with 8 bases between. CDR3 bases: TGTGCCAGCAGCCTAATGGATCAGCCCCAGCATTTT. It is translated as CASSLMDQPQHF.

This clonotype was seen a few times. This chain joins TRBV28 and TRBJ2-3, with 9 nucleotides matching TRBD2. CDR1 MDHEN and CDR2 SYDVKM come from the germline V gene. V dropped 3 bases and J dropped 0; count of bases not matched to a gene: 4. This CDR3 comprises 16 residues. CDR3 coding DNA: TGTGCCAGCAGTTTGGCTAGCGGGACTAGCACAGATACGCAGTATTTT. Amino acids: CASSLASGTSTDTQYF.

With regard to this clonotype: A much larger clone differs from this one at a single base, so this may be a read error. V is TRBV12-3 or TRBV12-4 and J is TRBJ2-5, with TRBD2 as a possible D gene (5 bases). CDR3 length equals 15 residues. The CDR3 is CTSSLGFFEGETQYF. Written as DNA, the CDR3 is TGTACCAGCAGTTTAGGATTCTTTGAGGGAGAGACCCAGTACTTC.